This T cell receptor (beta chain) originates from a study of cytomegalovirus exposure and HLA in healthy donors. The PCR used 60 Vbeta and 13 Jbeta primers. Data came from immunoSEQ multiplex PCR; TCRdb stores just in-frame clones and leaves some out. The data hold about 130,000 clones, with under 90% observed a single time. Trimming removed 5 bases from V and 0 bases from J; junction bases left unmatched: 15. The length of the CDR3 is 19 residues. CDR1 and CDR2 from the germline V gene are SGHTA and FQGNSA. There are a few counts of this clone. Its target is unknown. Study-wide results and caveats: Equally common other TCR beta chains were less clonally expanded than HLA-associated ones, a later analysis found.

The receptor's source is a woman between 40 and 55 years old in good health and CMV-seropositive. Sequencing used PBMCs. The chain joins TRBV7-2 to TRBJ2-1; 8 bases match TRBD1. The chain's CDR3 is CASSLRELGQVSSYNEQFF. CDR3 sequence (DNA): TGTGCCAGCAGCCTTAGGGAGTTGGGACAGGTCAGCTCCTACAATGAGCAGTTCTTC.